This T cell receptor (beta chain) came from a study of long-term antiretroviral therapy in people with HIV. Assay version v3.0 of immunoSEQ was used, and it was run at survey level. Libraries were prepared by immunoSEQ multiplex PCR; TCRdb keeps only in-frame clonotypes and omits some of them. The sample carries more than 30,000 clones, about four fifths recorded once. Trimming removed 3 bases at V and 1 base at J, with 6 bases between. The CDR3 has 13 amino acids. CDR1 and CDR2 (germline): SGHTA, FQGNSA. This chain joins TRBV7-2 and TRBJ1-1; D not resolved. The source is a young man with HIV. Material: unsorted PBMCs, obtained 1.9 years after starting antiretroviral therapy. CDR3 DNA: TGTGCCAGCAGCTTCGTAGGGAACACTGAAGCTTTCTTT. Protein: CASSFVGNTEAFF.